Described below is a single T cell receptor beta chain sequence and its context. The clone's antigen remains unknown. Base quality data are lacking; no much larger clone is found one base away. This record comes from a study of memory B cells and T cells in multiple sclerosis (dated by TCRdb to between 2017 and 2018). Study-level background: In multiple sclerosis patients, the study set the TCR beta repertoires of autoproliferating peripheral T cells against those of T cells infiltrating brain lesions. TCR sequencing involved a couple of multiple sclerosis patients from whom brain lesions at autopsy or brain-infiltrating cells from biopsy were available. Study-wide findings and limitations: Clone-set sizes varied between compartments, which affected the numbers of shared clonotypes and made normalization necessary.

CDR1 and CDR2 (LNHDA, SQIVND) derive from the germline V gene (reference sequence). The germline ends are 12 bases apart after V is trimmed by 3 bases and J by 3 bases. Measured from the cysteine to the phenylalanine, the CDR3 is 15 residues long. Of the read, only the CDR3 DNA is kept; its 45 bases are in frame from base 1. Autoproliferating (CFSEdim) and non-proliferating (CFSEhi) T cell fractions were sequenced separately after stimulus-free culture of CFSE-labeled PBMCs. Altogether, 50 million to 55 million CFSE-labeled PBMCs were kept in culture for less than eight days with no stimulus, after which the replicate wells were combined. PBMCs were labeled with about 0.5 uM CFSE and cultured without exogenous stimuli in serum-free AIM-V medium. PBMCs were isolated by Ficoll density gradient centrifugation and cryopreserved before use. Live 7-AAD-negative cells were sorted on a FACSAria III, washed with PBS, and frozen at -80 degrees C as dry pellets.

Genomic DNA was extracted, and the immunoSEQ Platform was used to amplify TCRbeta CDR3 regions from that DNA. The immunoSEQ assay combined multiplex PCR with high-throughput sequencing and a vendor bioinformatics pipeline. Under the source paper's analysis protocol: Non-productive sequences and CDR3s shorter than 4 amino acids were removed, and clonotype frequencies were recalculated per sample. In immunoSEQ Analyzer 2.0, a clonotype counted as shared when the CDR3 amino acid, V gene and J gene sequences were identical. To normalize repertoire overlap, the number of shared clonotypes was divided by the product of the two clone-set sizes and multiplied by 1000 to give arbitrary units. Sourced from immuneACCESS, this table was stored by TCRdb with only in-frame sequences that have V and J called. A share of the clones is absent; for the studies checked, an unresolved V gene accounts for under half, and the remainder has no known explanation. The V and J calls and clone size were taken over from that table, and D and trimming were inferred from the DNA. In all, the sample holds tens of thousands of clones, and around 86% of those were seen once. The ten largest clones represent 2% to 3% of the sample.

Sequenced sample: PBMCs from blood kept in culture. Rearrangement joined TRBV19 to TRBJ2-1, with the D call perhaps TRBD1 or TRBD2, as 6 bases match in each case. The sequence was collected from a human donor with multiple sclerosis. The CDR3 region reads CASSMNGGGYNEQFF. The DNA sequence is as follows: TGTGCCAGTAGTATGAACGGGGGCGGCTACAATGAGCAGTTCTTC.